Each of the 30 T cell receptor beta chains below was sequenced from the same sample in a study of low-dose radiotherapy and immunotherapy resistance in tumors. Time point noted: after trial treatment. Treatment in this sample: LDRT plus nivolumab, ipilimumab, low-dose cyclophosphamide and aspirin (RACIN trial). TRAV- and TRBV-specific primers primed first-strand cDNA, covering alpha and beta chains. TCR amplification involved around 22 PCR cycles with a constant-region primer and V-primer adapter. Via MiXCR, TCRdb re-called the reads, giving one row per CDR3 protein. The repertoire holds tens of thousands of distinct CDR3 sequences, with under 30% as singletons. Sequencing was performed on PBMCs, taken after low-dose radiotherapy plus immunotherapy. The receptors were gathered from a male donor with prostate cancer.

This clonotype occurred many times. V usage is TRBV7-9 and J usage is TRBJ1-4; a possible D gene is TRBD1 (5 bases). CDR3 length: 16 amino acids. V was clipped by 4 bases and J by 3 bases, with 15 bases between them. Germline V gene data show CDR1 as SEHNR and CDR2 as FQNEAQ (reference sequence). CDR3 DNA sequence: TGTGCCAGCAGCTCAATCCGGGACGGTTCTAATGAAAAACTGTTTTTT. It yields the protein CASSSIRDGSNEKLFF.

This clonotype was seen many times. The chain joins TRBV29-1 to TRBJ2-7; TRBD2 matches at 7 bases. The germline CDR1 and CDR2 sequences are SQVTM and ANQGSEA. The CDR3 runs 12 residues. V trimming: 3 bases; J trimming: 4 bases; junction bases outside the gene matches: 3. This CDR3 reads CSVEVGGYEQYF. In nucleotides, the CDR3 is TGCAGCGTTGAGGTGGGAGGGTACGAGCAGTACTTC.

This clonotype has at least ten counts. V gene TRBV6-2 or TRBV6-3 combines with J gene TRBJ1-6; 9 bases agree with TRBD1. Germline V lookup: CDR1 MNHEY, CDR2 SVGEGT. The junction had 6 bases not matched to a gene; V was cut back by 9 bases and J by 9 bases. This CDR3 comprises 13 residues. The CDR3, as DNA: TGTGCCAGTTTACAGGGGGCTGGTTCACCCCTCCACTTT. Translating it yields CASLQGAGSPLHF.

Notes on this clonotype: With a far larger clone one base away, a read error is the likely cause. The J gene is TRBJ2-5, the V gene TRBV4-1; 8 bases fit TRBD2. Germline CDR1 is MGHRA and CDR2 is YSYEKL. The CDR3 spans 13 residues. The chain's CDR3 is CASSLIAGNEQCF. For the CDR3, the DNA is TGCGCCAGCAGCCTGATAGCGGGAAATGAGCAGTGCTTC.

At least ten counts were recorded for this clonotype. J is TRBJ1-1 and V is TRBV4-1; weak D call: TRBD1 (5 bases). The V and J ends lost 4 bases and 8 bases respectively, with 17 bases between them. The CDR3 runs 14 residues. Germline CDR1 is MGHRA and CDR2 is YSYEKL. The DNA of the CDR3 is TGCGCCAGCAGCCCCCTCGGGGGGACGTCGGAAGCTTTCTTT. Translated: CASSPLGGTSEAFF.

In its sample, this clonotype was seen many times. The rearrangement joins TRBV20-1 to TRBJ1-1; D remains ambiguous. The V end lost 6 bases, the J end lost 1 base, and 12 bases lay between the germline ends. CDR1 and CDR2 (germline): DFQATT, SNEGSKA (reference sequence). The CDR3 loop spans 13 amino acids. The CDR3 spells CSACAWGNTEAFF. DNA of the CDR3: TGCAGTGCCTGCGCCTGGGGGAACACTGAAGCTTTCTTT.

In its sample, this clonotype was seen many times. The chain is built from TRBV5-1 and TRBJ1-1; 9 positions match TRBD1. Germline V gene lookup returns CDR1 SGHRS and CDR2 YFSETQ. The CDR3 runs 15 residues. Unmatched junction bases numbered 6, after V lost 0 bases and J lost 6 bases. CDR3 nucleotide sequence: TGCGCCAGCAGCTTGGCCACAGGGGGCGCGGCTGAAGCTTTCTTT. This gives the protein CASSLATGGAAEAFF.

This clonotype was recorded at least ten times. This chain uses TRBV21-1 with TRBJ1-1; TRBD1 was called by the table and not checked on the DNA. TRBV21-1 is shown as a pseudogene. The length of the CDR3 is 17 residues. The CDR3 DNA follows: TGTGCCAGCAGCAAAGAAGCTAGAGACAGCAAGTACACTGAAGCTTTCTTT. It translates to CASSKEARDSKYTEAFF.

This clonotype was recorded at least ten times. The J gene is TRBJ2-1, the V gene TRBV6-1, with D perhaps matching TRBD2 (6 bases). Germline V CDR1 and CDR2: MNHNS, SASEGT. Trimming stripped 1 base from V and 2 bases from J, with 12 bases between. The CDR3 runs to 16 residues. The CDR3 loop is CASSEVGRGAYNEQFF. CDR3 DNA: TGTGCCAGCAGTGAAGTAGGGCGGGGAGCCTACAATGAGCAGTTCTTC.

Of note for this clonotype: A far larger clone is just one base off, so this is likely a read error. This chain uses TRBV19 with TRBJ2-7; D is uncertain. There are 15 residues in the CDR3. Trimming took 5 bases from V and 7 from J, leaving 21 bases between them. CDR1 and CDR2 (germline): LNHDA, SQIVND (reference sequence). Here the CDR3 reads CASSPRLRKNNEQYF. CDR3 sequence (DNA): TGTGCCAGTAGTCCACGACTCAGAAAGAACAATGAGCAGTACTTC. The full variable domain, with the rest looked up from reference TRBV19 and TRBJ2-7, is DGGITQSPKYLFRKEGQNVTLSCEQNLNHDAMYWYRQDPGQGLRLIYYSQIVNDFQKGDIAEGYSVSREKKESFPLTVTSAQKNPTAFYLCASSPRLRKNNEQYFGPGTRLTVT.

This clonotype was found many times. This chain connects TRBV19 to TRBJ2-3; D gene uncertain. The CDR3 contains 11 residues. Germline values: CDR1 LNHDA, CDR2 SQIVND (reference sequence). Trimming stripped 7 bases from V and 4 bases from J, with 6 bases between. The CDR3, as DNA: TGTGCCAGTACCTTCGCAGATACGCAGTATTTT. As protein: CASTFADTQYF. Looking up the rest from reference TRBV19 and TRBJ2-3 gives the full variable domain: DGGITQSPKYLFRKEGQNVTLSCEQNLNHDAMYWYRQDPGQGLRLIYYSQIVNDFQKGDIAEGYSVSREKKESFPLTVTSAQKNPTAFYLCASTFADTQYFGPGTRLTVL.

This clonotype has ten or more counts. This rearrangement joins TRBV5-1 to TRBJ2-7; 7 bases match TRBD1. The CDR3 is 14 amino acids. Trimming at V came to 4 bases and at J to 6 bases, leaving 10 bases not matched to a gene. Germline V gene lookup returns CDR1 SGHRS and CDR2 YFSETQ. CDR3 region: CASSEGARSGEQYF. In nucleotides, the CDR3 is TGCGCCAGCAGCGAGGGGGCGCGGTCGGGCGAGCAGTACTTC.

Note on this clonotype: Given a far larger clone just one base away, this is likely a sequencing read error. The chain links TRBV5-1 to TRBJ2-1, with D tentatively TRBD2 (5 bases). Germline V gene sequence: CDR1 SGHRS, CDR2 YFSETQ. The CDR3 extends over 13 amino acids. V lost 4 bases to trimming and J lost 10 bases, with 15 bases between them. The CDR3 sequence: CASSPGFGYEQFF. CDR3 nucleotides: TGCGCCAGCAGCCCGGGGTTCGGCTACGAGCAGTTCTTC.

With respect to this clonotype: A far more abundant clone sits one base away, making this likely a read error. The V call is TRBV6-5, the J call TRBJ2-7; 10 nucleotides line up with TRBD2. Germline values: CDR1 MNHEY, CDR2 SVGAGI. The CDR3 runs to 15 residues. CDR3 sequence (DNA): TGTGCCTGCAGCCAGGTAGCGGGGGGCCCGTACGAGCAGTACTTC. This translates into CACSQVAGGPYEQYF.

J is TRBJ2-5 and V is TRBV6-2 or TRBV6-3, with 12 bases lining up with TRBD2. The CDR3 spans 17 residues. V dropped 8 bases and J dropped 3; count of bases not matched to a gene: 13. Germline V gives CDR1 MNHEY, CDR2 SVGEGT. Here the CDR3 DNA reads TGTGCCAGCTCCCTGGCCCCCGGACTAGCGGGAAAAGAGACCCAGTACTTC. This encodes CASSLAPGLAGKETQYF.

Ten or more counts support this clonotype. The chain combines TRBV2 with TRBJ2-2, with 11 bases aligning to TRBD2. J lost 1 base, V lost 6 bases, and 1 base had no gene match. CDR1 and CDR2 from the germline V gene are SNHLY and FYNNEI. This CDR3 is built from 15 residues. The chain's CDR3 is CASSGTSGNTGELFF. The CDR3 DNA follows: TGTGCCAGCAGCGGGACTAGCGGGAACACCGGGGAGCTGTTTTTT.

This clonotype was found many times. The V call is TRBV5-1, the J call TRBJ1-5; D remains unclear. Trimming cost V 0 bases and J 6 bases, with 13 bases left between them. Germline V CDR1 and CDR2: SGHRS, YFSETQ. The CDR3 has 15 residues. CDR3 DNA sequence: TGCGCCAGCAGCTTGGGTCTGGAGTCGGGTCAGCCCCAGCATTTT. Protein sequence: CASSLGLESGQPQHF.

The chain is built from TRBV6-6 and TRBJ2-3, with D maybe TRBD2 (6 bases). Trimming pared 5 bases from V and 2 bases from J, leaving 20 bases between. The CDR3 is 17 amino acids. In germline, CDR1 is MNHNY, CDR2 SVGAGI (reference sequence). The DNA of the CDR3 is TGTGCCAGCAGTCCACAGGCCGGGGGTCAAGTCACAGATACGCAGTATTTT. Encoded protein: CASSPQAGGQVTDTQYF.

In this sample, this clonotype turned up a few times. The V gene is TRBV3-1, the J gene TRBJ2-1, with a weak D call TRBD1 (5 bases). V shed 2 bases and J shed 5 bases, with 10 bases lying between them. Germline values: CDR1 LGHDT, CDR2 YNNKEL (reference sequence). This CDR3 spans 14 amino acids. The CDR3 reads CASSQPRQNNEQFF. The CDR3 DNA follows: TGTGCCAGCAGCCAACCCCGACAGAACAATGAGCAGTTCTTC.

This chain links TRBV28 with TRBJ1-6; TRBD1 matches 8 bases. The length of the CDR3 is 14 residues. CDR1 and CDR2 (germline): MDHEN, SYDVKM. J lost 4 bases, V lost 8 bases, and 4 bases had no gene match. The CDR3 protein is CASVGTGYNSPLHF. As DNA, the CDR3 is TGTGCCAGCGTCGGGACAGGATATAATTCACCCCTCCACTTT.

This clonotype was found a few times. The V call is TRBV3-1, the J call TRBJ2-1, with 9 bases matching TRBD2. J lost 4 bases, V lost 4 bases, and 5 bases had no gene match. Germline values: CDR1 LGHDT, CDR2 YNNKEL (reference sequence). This CDR3 is 15 amino acids long. The CDR3 DNA sequence: TGTGCCAGCAGCCCAAGCGGGGGGAGGTACAATGAGCAGTTCTTC. This sequence encodes CASSPSGGRYNEQFF.

By share, this clonotype ranks as medium-sized. The chain uses TRBV13 and TRBJ2-1; D gene uncertain. Trimming left V 1 base short and J 3 bases short, with 4 bases between. The CDR3 totals 13 residues. Germline loops: CDR1 PRHDT, CDR2 FYEKMQ (reference sequence). The CDR3 here is CASSLASYNEQFF. The CDR3 DNA sequence: TGTGCCAGCAGCTTAGCTAGCTACAATGAGCAGTTCTTC.

Relative to its sample, this clonotype is medium-sized. V gene TRBV2 combines with J gene TRBJ2-1; tentatively, D is TRBD1 (6 bases). V gave up 6 bases and J gave up 4 bases, with 16 bases separating them. The CDR3 sequence is 15 residues long. CDR1 and CDR2 (germline): SNHLY, FYNNEI. In DNA form, the CDR3 reads TGTGCCAGCAGAGATAGGGGGACGATATACAATGAGCAGTTCTTC. Translating it yields CASRDRGTIYNEQFF.

This clonotype was picked up a small number of times. This sequence joins TRBV7-9 and TRBJ1-4; a possible D gene is TRBD1 (5 bases). The V and J ends lost 4 bases and 0 bases respectively, with 9 bases between them. The V gene's germline CDR1 is SEHNR and CDR2 FQNEAQ (reference sequence). The CDR3 is 15 amino acids. The CDR3 here is CASSSTRATNEKLFF. CDR3 DNA sequence: TGTGCCAGCAGCTCCACCAGGGCAACTAATGAAAAACTGTTTTTT. Drawing the rest from reference TRBV7-9 and TRBJ1-4, the complete variable domain is DTGVSQNPRHKITKRGQNVTFRCDPISEHNRLYWYRQTLGQGPEFLTYFQNEAQLEKSRLLSDRFSAERPKGSFSTLEIQRTEQGDSAMYLCASSSTRATNEKLFFGSGTQLSVL.

The chain combines TRBV6-4 with TRBJ2-3; D not resolved. Germline assignment: CDR1 MRHNA and CDR2 SNTAGT. The CDR3 totals 14 residues. V was trimmed by 3 bases and J by 0 bases, leaving 7 bases between them. Written as DNA, the CDR3 is TGTGCCAGCAGTGAGTCAGATAGCACAGATACGCAGTATTTT. This gives the protein CASSESDSTDTQYF.

This clonotype was seen many times. The chain has TRBV28 and TRBJ1-1; D unresolved. Germline V CDR1 and CDR2: MDHEN, SYDVKM. V was shortened by 3 bases and J by 1 base, with 6 bases between the two germline ends. CDR3 length equals 13 residues. The CDR3 DNA reads TGTGCCAGCAGTTTGTCTCCGAACACTGAAGCTTTCTTT. This encodes CASSLSPNTEAFF.

This clonotype was observed at least ten times. The CDR3 DNA is TGCAGCGTTGAAGATGACAGCCTAGGAAACACCATATATTTT. Its translation is CSVEDDSLGNTIYF. The J gene is TRBJ1-3, the V gene TRBV29-1, with D tentatively TRBD1 (5 bases). The CDR3 consists of 14 residues. Per the germline V gene, CDR1 is SQVTM and CDR2 is ANQGSEA. V was trimmed by 0 bases and J by 4 bases, leaving 10 bases between them.

This clonotype was observed many times. The chain joins TRBV6-6 to TRBJ1-5; D unclear. Germline V gene lookup returns CDR1 MNHNY and CDR2 SVGAGI (reference sequence). The V end was cut by 6 bases, the J end by 4 bases, with 16 bases between. The CDR3 loop spans 15 amino acids. The DNA of the CDR3 is TGTGCCAGCAGAAACCAGGCGGGAGGGAATCAGCCCCAGCATTTT. It yields the protein CASRNQAGGNQPQHF.

This clonotype was seen repeatedly, ten times or more. The chain employs TRBV29-1 and TRBJ1-1; D remains ambiguous. The V end lost 4 bases, the J end lost 3 bases, and 3 bases lay between the germline ends. The CDR3 consists of 10 residues. Germline CDR1 SQVTM, CDR2 ANQGSEA. CDR3 coding DNA: TGCAGCGTTGGTCACACTGAAGCTTTCTTT. Translation gives CSVGHTEAFF.

This clonotype was observed many times. The chain recombines TRBV3-1 with TRBJ2-1, with 9 bases identical to TRBD1. Per the germline V gene, CDR1 is LGHDT and CDR2 is YNNKEL (reference sequence). This CDR3 region has 14 residues. J was trimmed by 15 bases and V by 0 bases; bases with no gene match: 9. The CDR3 DNA reads TGTGCCAGCAGCCAAGATCATTTAGGACAGGGGTTGTTCTTC. Translating it yields CASSQDHLGQGLFF.